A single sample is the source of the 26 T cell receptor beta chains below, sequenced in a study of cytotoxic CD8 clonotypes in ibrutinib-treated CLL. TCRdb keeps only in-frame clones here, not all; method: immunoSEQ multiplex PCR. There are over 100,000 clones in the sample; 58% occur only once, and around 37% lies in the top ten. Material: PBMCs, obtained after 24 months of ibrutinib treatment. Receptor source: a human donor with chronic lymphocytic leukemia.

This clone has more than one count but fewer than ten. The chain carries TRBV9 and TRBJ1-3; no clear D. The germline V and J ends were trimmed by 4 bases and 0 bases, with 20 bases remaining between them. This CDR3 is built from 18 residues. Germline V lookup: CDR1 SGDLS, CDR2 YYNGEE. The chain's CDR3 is CASSPHQVQPLSGNTIYF. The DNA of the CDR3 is TGTGCCAGCAGCCCCCACCAGGTACAGCCCCTCTCTGGAAACACCATATATTTT.

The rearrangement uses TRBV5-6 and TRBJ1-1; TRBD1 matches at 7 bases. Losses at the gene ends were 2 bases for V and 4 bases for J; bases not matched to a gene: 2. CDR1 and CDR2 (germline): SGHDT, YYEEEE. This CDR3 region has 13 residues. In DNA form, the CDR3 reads TGTGCCAGCAGCTTCGACAGGGTCACTGAAGCTTTCTTT. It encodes CASSFDRVTEAFF.

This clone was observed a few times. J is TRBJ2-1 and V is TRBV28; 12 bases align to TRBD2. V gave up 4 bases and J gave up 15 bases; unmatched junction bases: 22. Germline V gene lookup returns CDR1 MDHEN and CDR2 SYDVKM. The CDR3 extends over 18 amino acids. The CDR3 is CASSSSGGAYGPRFAGFF. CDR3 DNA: TGTGCCAGCAGTTCTAGCGGGGGGGCCTATGGGCCCAGATTTGCAGGGTTCTTC. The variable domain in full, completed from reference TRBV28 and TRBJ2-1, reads DVKVTQSSRYLVKRTGEKVFLECVQDMDHENMFWYRQDPGLGLRLIYFSYDVKMKEKGDIPEGYSVSREKKERFSLILESASTNQTSMYLCASSSSGGAYGPRFAGFFGPGTRLTVL.

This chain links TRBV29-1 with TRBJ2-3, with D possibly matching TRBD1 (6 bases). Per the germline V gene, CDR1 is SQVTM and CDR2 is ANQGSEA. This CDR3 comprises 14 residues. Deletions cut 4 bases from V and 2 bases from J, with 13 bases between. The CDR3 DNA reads TGCAGCGTTGCCGACAGGCGCCCCACAGATACGCAGTATTTT. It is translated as CSVADRRPTDTQYF.

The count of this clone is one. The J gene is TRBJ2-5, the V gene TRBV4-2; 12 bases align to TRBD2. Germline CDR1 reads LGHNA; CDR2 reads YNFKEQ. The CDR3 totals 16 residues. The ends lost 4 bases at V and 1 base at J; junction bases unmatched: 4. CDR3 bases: TGTGCCAGCAGCCGGATGACTAGCGGGGGCCAAGAGACCCAGTACTTC. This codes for CASSRMTSGGQETQYF.

The CDR3 DNA reads TGCGCCAGCAGCCCAGGGGACAGGAACACTGAAGCTTTCTTT. Translated, it gives CASSPGDRNTEAFF. This chain uses TRBV5-1 with TRBJ1-1; TRBD1 agrees at 7 bases. J was trimmed by 1 base and V by 4 bases; bases with no gene match: 4. Per the germline V gene, CDR1 is SGHRS and CDR2 is YFSETQ. This CDR3 has 14 amino acids.

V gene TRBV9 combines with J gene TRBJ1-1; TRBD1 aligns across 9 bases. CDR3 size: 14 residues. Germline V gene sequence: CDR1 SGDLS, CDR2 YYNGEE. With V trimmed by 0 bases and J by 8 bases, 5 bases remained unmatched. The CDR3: CASSVEDGTGEAFF. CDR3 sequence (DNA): TGTGCCAGCAGCGTAGAAGATGGGACAGGGGAAGCTTTCTTT.

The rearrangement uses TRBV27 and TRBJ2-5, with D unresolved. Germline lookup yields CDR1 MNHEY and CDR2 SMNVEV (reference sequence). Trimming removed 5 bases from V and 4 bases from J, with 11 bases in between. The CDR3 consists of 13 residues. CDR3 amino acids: CASSTAAGETQYF. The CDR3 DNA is TGTGCCAGCAGTACGGCAGCAGGAGAGACCCAGTACTTC.

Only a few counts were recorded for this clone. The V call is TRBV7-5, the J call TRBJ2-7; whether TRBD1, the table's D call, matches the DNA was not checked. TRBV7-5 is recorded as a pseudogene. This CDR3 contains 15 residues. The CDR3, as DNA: TGTGCCAGAAGCCCCCGGGACAGGGACTCCTACGAGCAGTACTTC. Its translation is CARSPRDRDSYEQYF.

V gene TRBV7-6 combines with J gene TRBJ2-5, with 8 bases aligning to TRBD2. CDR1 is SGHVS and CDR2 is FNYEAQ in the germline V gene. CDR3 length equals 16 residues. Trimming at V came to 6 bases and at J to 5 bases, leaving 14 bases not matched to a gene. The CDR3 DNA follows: TGTGCCAGCAGTTACCTCAGCGGGGGCCCCGTGGAGACCCAGTACTTC. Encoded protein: CASSYLSGGPVETQYF.

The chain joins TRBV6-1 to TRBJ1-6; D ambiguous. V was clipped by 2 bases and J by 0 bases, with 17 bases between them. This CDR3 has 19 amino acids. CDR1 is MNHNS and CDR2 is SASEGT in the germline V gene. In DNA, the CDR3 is TGTGCCAGCAGTGAATTTGAGTATTCCTTGAGCTCCTATAATTCACCCCTCCACTTT. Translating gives CASSEFEYSLSSYNSPLHF.

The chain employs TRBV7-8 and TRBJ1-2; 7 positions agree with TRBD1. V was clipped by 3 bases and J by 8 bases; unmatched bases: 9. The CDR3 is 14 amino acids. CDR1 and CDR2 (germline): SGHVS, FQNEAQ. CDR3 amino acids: CASSFGQDREGYTF. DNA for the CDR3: TGTGCCAGCAGCTTTGGACAAGACAGGGAAGGCTACACCTTC.

Written as DNA, the CDR3 is TGTGCCAGCGGCGCTGCCCTAACCGGGGAGCTGTTTTTT. Residues: CASGAALTGELFF. The chain recombines TRBV7-3 with TRBJ2-2; D remains ambiguous. CDR1 and CDR2 (germline): SGHTA, FQGTGA. V lost 8 bases and J 5 bases, leaving 12 bases between the germline ends. There are 13 residues in the CDR3.

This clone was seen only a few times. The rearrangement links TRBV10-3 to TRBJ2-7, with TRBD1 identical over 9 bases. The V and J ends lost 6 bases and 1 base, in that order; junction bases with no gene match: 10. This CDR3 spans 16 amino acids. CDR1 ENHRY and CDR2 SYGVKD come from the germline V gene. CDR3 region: CAIRVNPGQGSYEQYF. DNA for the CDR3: TGTGCCATCAGGGTAAATCCGGGACAGGGATCCTACGAGCAGTACTTC.

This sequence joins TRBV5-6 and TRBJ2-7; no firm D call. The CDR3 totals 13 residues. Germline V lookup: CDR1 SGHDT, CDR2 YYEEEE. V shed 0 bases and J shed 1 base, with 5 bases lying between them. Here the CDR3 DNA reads TGTGCCAGCAGCTTGGGGGTATCCTACGAGCAGTACTTC. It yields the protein CASSLGVSYEQYF.

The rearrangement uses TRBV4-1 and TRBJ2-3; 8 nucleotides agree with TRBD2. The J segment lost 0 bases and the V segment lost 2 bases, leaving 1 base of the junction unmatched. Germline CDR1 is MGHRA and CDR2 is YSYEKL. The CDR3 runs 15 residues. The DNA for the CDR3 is TGCGCCAGCAGCCAAAAGCGGGGGAGCACAGATACGCAGTATTTT. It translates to CASSQKRGSTDTQYF.

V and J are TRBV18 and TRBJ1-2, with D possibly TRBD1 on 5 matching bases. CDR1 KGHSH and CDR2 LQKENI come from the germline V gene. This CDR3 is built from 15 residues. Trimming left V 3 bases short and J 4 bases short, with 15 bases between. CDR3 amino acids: CASSPQWGEGYGYTF. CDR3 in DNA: TGTGCCAGCTCACCTCAGTGGGGGGAAGGCTATGGCTACACCTTC.

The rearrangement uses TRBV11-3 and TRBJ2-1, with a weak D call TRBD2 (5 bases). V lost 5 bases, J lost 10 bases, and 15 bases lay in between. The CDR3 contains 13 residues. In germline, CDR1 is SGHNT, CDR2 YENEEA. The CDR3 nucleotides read TGTGCCAGCAGCACGGGAAACCAGGAGGAGCAGTTCTTC. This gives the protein CASSTGNQEEQFF.

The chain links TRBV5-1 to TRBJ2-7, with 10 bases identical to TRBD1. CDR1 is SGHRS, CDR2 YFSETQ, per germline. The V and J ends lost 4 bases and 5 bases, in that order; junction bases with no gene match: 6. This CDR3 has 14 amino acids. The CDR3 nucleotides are TGCGCCAGCAGCCCAGGGACAGGGGAAGACGAGCAGTACTTC. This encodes CASSPGTGEDEQYF.

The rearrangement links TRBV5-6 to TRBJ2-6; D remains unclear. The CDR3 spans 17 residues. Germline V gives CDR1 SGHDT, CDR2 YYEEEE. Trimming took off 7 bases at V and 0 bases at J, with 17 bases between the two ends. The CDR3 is CASGTETFYSGANVLTF. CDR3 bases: TGTGCCAGCGGAACCGAGACTTTCTACTCTGGGGCCAACGTCCTGACTTTC.

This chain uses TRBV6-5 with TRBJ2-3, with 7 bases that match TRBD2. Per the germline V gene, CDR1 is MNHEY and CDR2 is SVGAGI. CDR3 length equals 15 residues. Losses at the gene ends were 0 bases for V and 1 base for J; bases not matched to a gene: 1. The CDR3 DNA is TGTGCCAGCAGTTACTCCGCGGGGGGCACAGATACGCAGTATTTT. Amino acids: CASSYSAGGTDTQYF.

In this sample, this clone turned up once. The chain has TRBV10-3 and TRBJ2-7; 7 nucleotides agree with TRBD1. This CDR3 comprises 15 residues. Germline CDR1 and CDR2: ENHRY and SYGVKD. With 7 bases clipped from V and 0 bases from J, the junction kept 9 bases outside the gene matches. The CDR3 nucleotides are TGTGCCATCATGGTAGGGACAGCGAGCTCCTACGAGCAGTACTTC. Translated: CAIMVGTASSYEQYF.

The CDR3 loop reads CASSLSTGGIAKNIQYF. The CDR3 DNA is TGTGCCAGTAGTCTCTCGACAGGGGGGATAGCCAAAAACATTCAGTACTTC. This sequence joins TRBV19 and TRBJ2-4; 9 bases fit TRBD1. Per germline, CDR1 LNHDA and CDR2 SQIVND (reference sequence). The CDR3 covers 17 residues. Unmatched junction bases numbered 8, after V lost 5 bases and J lost 0 bases. The full variable domain, in which reference TRBV19 and TRBJ2-4 provide the parts outside the CDR3, is DGGITQSPKYLFRKEGQNVTLSCEQNLNHDAMYWYRQDPGQGLRLIYYSQIVNDFQKGDIAEGYSVSREKKESFPLTVTSAQKNPTAFYLCASSLSTGGIAKNIQYFGAGTRLSVL.

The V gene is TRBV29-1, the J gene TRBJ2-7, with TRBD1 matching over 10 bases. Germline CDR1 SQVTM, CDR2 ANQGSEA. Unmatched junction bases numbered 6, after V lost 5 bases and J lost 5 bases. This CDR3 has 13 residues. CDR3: CSVSGTGDHEQYF. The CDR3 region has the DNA TGCAGCGTTTCCGGGACAGGGGACCACGAGCAGTACTTC.

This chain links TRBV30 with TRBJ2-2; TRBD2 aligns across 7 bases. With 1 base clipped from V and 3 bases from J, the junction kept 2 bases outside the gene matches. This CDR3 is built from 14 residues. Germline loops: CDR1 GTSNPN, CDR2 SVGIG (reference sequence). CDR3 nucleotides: TGTGCCTGGAGTGGTGGACTAGACACCGGGGAGCTGTTTTTT. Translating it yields CAWSGGLDTGELFF.

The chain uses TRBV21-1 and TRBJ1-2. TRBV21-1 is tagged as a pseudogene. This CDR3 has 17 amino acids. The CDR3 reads CASSKRRWPKANYGYTF. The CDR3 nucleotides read TGTGCCAGCAGCAAACGGCGATGGCCCAAAGCTAACTATGGCTACACCTTC.